The following is a T cell receptor (beta chain) sequence with its context. Its antigen is currently unknown. PCR amplification relied on 60 Vbeta primers (plus 13 Jbeta primers). Profiling relied on immunoSEQ multiplex PCR, and the TCRdb table lists in-frame clones only, not all of them. The top ten hold around 5.8% of the sample, which has around 130,000 clones, less than 10% seen once. Germline CDR1 and CDR2: ENHRY and SYGVKD. V shed 8 bases and J 4 bases; nucleotides not matched to a gene: 9. This CDR3 is built from 14 residues. These data belong to a study of cytomegalovirus exposure and HLA in healthy donors. Regarding the study as a whole: HLA alleles were associated with 15,000 to 20,000 TCR beta sequences in a later analysis at 0.05 false discovery rate. Earlier results showed most TCR beta V segments being productive about 87% or about 30% of the time. Analyzed later, most CMV-associated TCR beta chains appeared HLA-restricted.

Unrecorded immune exposure was likely among donors, who were nominally healthy when sampled. The source is a woman aged 40-49 years in good health and CMV-seropositive. The source material was PBMCs. The chain has TRBV10-3 and TRBJ2-3; 7 bases align to TRBD1. The CDR3 protein is CAIASGGGADTQYF. The DNA for the CDR3 is TGTGCCATCGCGTCAGGGGGTGGGGCAGATACGCAGTATTTT.